This entry describes one TCR beta chain. An input of about 0.5 to 1 ug of RNA was subjected to reverse transcription using random hexamers. TCRdb processed the immunoSEQ multiplex PCR reads anew with MiXCR; each CDR3 protein has one entry. The sample lists about 300,000 distinct CDR3 sequences, around 85% occurring once. The sample originates from a study of CD8 T cells in Susac syndrome. Germline assignment: CDR1 DFQATT and CDR2 SNEGSKA (reference sequence). The V end was cut by 0 bases, the J end by 2 bases, with 14 bases between. This CDR3 has 16 amino acids. The multiple sclerosis controls were treatment-naive patients with relapsing-remitting disease that was stable or active.

This receptor was taken from a human donor with multiple sclerosis. Sequencing was performed on CD8+ T cells from PBMCs. The chain recombines TRBV20-1 with TRBJ1-3, with TRBD1 as a possible D gene (5 bases). The CDR3 DNA is TGCAGTGCTAGAGATCTTTTAGGCAGGGCTGGAAACACCATATATTTT. It encodes CSARDLLGRAGNTIYF.